These 14 T cell receptor beta chains were all obtained from the same sample, sequenced in a study of cytomegalovirus exposure and HLA in healthy donors (dated by TCRdb to between 2016 and 2019). Libraries were made using the immunoSEQ multiplex PCR assay. For the multiplex PCR, a mixture combining 60 forward primers for TCR Vbeta segments and 13 reverse primers for TCR Jbeta segments was used. The table was pulled from immuneACCESS by TCRdb, which kept in-frame rearrangements only. Such tables lose some clones; where checked, under half of the loss comes from unresolved V genes, and the rest has no known cause. The sample has about 130,000 clones on record. Of the sample, about 1.5% is held by the ten largest clones. The specimen sequenced was PBMCs. The receptors here all came from a woman aged 40 to 55 in good health and CMV-seropositive.

The gene calls are TRBV11-2 and TRBJ2-1, with D tentatively TRBD1 (5 bases). V was cut by 1 base and J by 0 bases, with 13 bases left in between. The CDR3 has 17 residues. Germline V gives CDR1 SGHAT, CDR2 FQNNGV. CDR3 bases: TGTGCCAGCAGCTTAGCGTTCCAGGGTAGCTCCTACAATGAGCAGTTCTTC. It specifies CASSLAFQGSSYNEQFF.

The chain recombines TRBV7-2 with TRBJ1-2, with D possibly TRBD1 on 5 matching bases. Trimming removed 0 bases from V and 8 bases from J, with 16 bases in between. CDR3 length: 15 residues. CDR1 is SGHTA and CDR2 is FQGNSA in the germline V gene. This chain's CDR3 is CASSLARLAGRGYTF. The DNA of the CDR3 is TGTGCCAGCAGCTTAGCGCGGCTGGCAGGGCGGGGCTACACCTTC.

The V and J genes are TRBV4-2 and TRBJ2-7, with 9 bases aligning to TRBD1. The J segment lost 5 bases and the V segment lost 0 bases, leaving 5 bases of the junction unmatched. The CDR3 totals 15 residues. In germline, CDR1 is LGHNA, CDR2 YNFKEQ. Here the CDR3 DNA reads TGTGCCAGCAGCCAAGAACAGGGGGCCTTCAACGAGCAGTACTTC. It specifies CASSQEQGAFNEQYF.

The J gene is TRBJ2-5, the V gene TRBV27; tentatively, D is TRBD1 (5 bases). Germline CDR1 reads MNHEY; CDR2 reads SMNVEV (reference sequence). Trimming shortened V by 3 bases and J by 3 bases, and 8 bases separated the two germline ends. The CDR3 is 13 residues long. DNA of the CDR3: TGTGCCAGCAGTTTTAGGGGAAAAGAGACCCAGTACTTC. Encoded protein: CASSFRGKETQYF.

The CDR3 DNA sequence: TGTGCCAGCAGCGTAGCCGCTAGCGGACGTAGCACAGATACGCAGTATTTT. This encodes CASSVAASGRSTDTQYF. The V and J genes are TRBV9 and TRBJ2-3; 7 bases align to TRBD2. Germline V CDR1 and CDR2: SGDLS, YYNGEE. The V and J ends lost 0 bases and 0 bases, in that order; junction bases with no gene match: 7. The CDR3 is made up of 17 amino acids.

Written as DNA, the CDR3 is TGTGCCAGCAGCTCTAGCGCGGGAGGCACAGATACGCAGTATTTT. This encodes CASSSSAGGTDTQYF. V usage is TRBV11-1 and J usage is TRBJ2-3, with 7 nucleotides matching TRBD2. The CDR3 spans 15 residues. The V gene's germline CDR1 is SGHAT and CDR2 FQDESV (reference sequence). The V segment lost 4 bases and the J segment 1 base; nucleotides outside the gene matches: 5.

The gene calls are TRBV7-2 and TRBJ2-7; D unclear. Germline values: CDR1 SGHTA, CDR2 FQGNSA. This CDR3 comprises 15 residues. V was shortened by 5 bases and J by 3 bases, with 17 bases between the two germline ends. The CDR3 DNA sequence: TGTGCCAGCAGCACCGCGGAGTTTCCTCTCTACGAGCAGTACTTC. Its protein product is CASSTAEFPLYEQYF.

The V call is TRBV7-2, the J call TRBJ2-7; 14 bases map to TRBD2. The CDR3 loop spans 16 amino acids. Germline CDR1 SGHTA, CDR2 FQGNSA. Germline trimming cut 5 bases from V and 3 bases from J; bases unmatched to any gene: 6. In DNA, the CDR3 is TGTGCCAGCAGCGTACCGGGACTAGCGGGAGACTACGAGCAGTACTTC. It yields the protein CASSVPGLAGDYEQYF.

The chain links TRBV18 to TRBJ2-3; 9 bases fit TRBD2. The CDR3 runs to 19 residues. V was pared by 1 base and J by 0 bases, with 11 bases of the junction left unmatched. Germline-derived CDR1 and CDR2 are KGHSH and LQKENI. DNA of the CDR3: TGTGCCAGCTCACCACTAGGACTAGCGAGACTCACTAGCACAGATACGCAGTATTTT. Its translation is CASSPLGLARLTSTDTQYF.

This chain links TRBV6-5 with TRBJ1-2, with D tentatively TRBD1 (5 bases). The V and J ends lost 2 bases and 1 base respectively, with 11 bases between them. The germline V gene encodes CDR1 MNHEY and CDR2 SVGAGI. This CDR3 spans 15 amino acids. CDR3 DNA sequence: TGTGCCAGCAGTTACGGGGGGAGGGGTAACTATGGCTACACCTTC. Translating it yields CASSYGGRGNYGYTF.

The chain joins TRBV7-2 to TRBJ2-3; 14 bases match TRBD2. The V segment lost 6 bases and the J segment 7 bases; nucleotides outside the gene matches: 9. CDR1 is SGHTA, CDR2 FQGNSA, per germline. This CDR3 is built from 16 residues. This CDR3 reads CASRVGLAGGGNTQYF. The CDR3 DNA reads as TGTGCCAGCAGGGTCGGACTAGCGGGAGGAGGAAATACGCAGTATTTT.

V is TRBV18 and J is TRBJ1-5; TRBD1 agrees at 7 bases. CDR3 length: 15 amino acids. V lost 3 bases to trimming and J lost 4 bases; unmatched junction nucleotides: 6. CDR1 and CDR2 from the germline V gene are KGHSH and LQKENI. In DNA form, the CDR3 reads TGTGCCAGCTCACCCGACAGGGTTGAGAATCAGCCCCAGCATTTT. This encodes CASSPDRVENQPQHF.

The rearrangement uses TRBV2 and TRBJ1-2; the D gene is possibly TRBD1 (6 bases). This CDR3 comprises 15 residues. V was trimmed by 3 bases and J by 5 bases, leaving 16 bases between them. Germline CDR1 and CDR2: SNHLY and FYNNEI. The CDR3 here is CASSDRQPGVYGYTF. CDR3 in DNA: TGTGCCAGCAGTGACCGTCAGCCAGGGGTGTATGGCTACACCTTC.

J is TRBJ2-3 and V is TRBV27, with a weak D call TRBD1 (5 bases). V lost 3 bases and J 5 bases, leaving 15 bases between the germline ends. CDR1 is MNHEY, CDR2 SMNVEV, per germline (reference sequence). The CDR3 runs to 15 residues. CDR3 nucleotide sequence: TGTGCCAGCAGTTTCGGGCAGGGTGGTCGAGATACGCAGTATTTT. The encoded protein is CASSFGQGGRDTQYF.